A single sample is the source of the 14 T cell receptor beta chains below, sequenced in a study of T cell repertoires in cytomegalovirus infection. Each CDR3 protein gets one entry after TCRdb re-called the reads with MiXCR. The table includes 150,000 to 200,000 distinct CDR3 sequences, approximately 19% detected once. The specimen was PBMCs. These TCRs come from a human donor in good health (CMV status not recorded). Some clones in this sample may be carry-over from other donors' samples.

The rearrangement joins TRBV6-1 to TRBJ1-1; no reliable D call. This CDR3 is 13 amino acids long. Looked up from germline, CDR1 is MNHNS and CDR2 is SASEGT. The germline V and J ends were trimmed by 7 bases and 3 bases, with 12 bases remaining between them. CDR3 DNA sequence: TGTGCCAGCATCCGAAGCGGTGACACTGAAGCTTTCTTT. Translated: CASIRSGDTEAFF.

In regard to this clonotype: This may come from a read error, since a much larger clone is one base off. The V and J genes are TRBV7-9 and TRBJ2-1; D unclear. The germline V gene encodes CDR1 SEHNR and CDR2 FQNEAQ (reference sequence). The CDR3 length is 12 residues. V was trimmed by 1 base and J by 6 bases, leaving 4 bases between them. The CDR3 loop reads CASSLDLNEQFF. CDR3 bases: TGTGCCAGCAGCTTAGATCTCAATGAGCAGTTCTTC.

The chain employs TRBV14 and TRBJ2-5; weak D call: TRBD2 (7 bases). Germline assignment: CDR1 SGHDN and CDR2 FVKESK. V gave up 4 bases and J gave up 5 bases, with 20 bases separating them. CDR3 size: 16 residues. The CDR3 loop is CASSRRGGPRSETQYF. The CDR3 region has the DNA TGTGCCAGCAGCCGAAGGGGGGGGCCGAGGAGTGAGACCCAGTACTTC. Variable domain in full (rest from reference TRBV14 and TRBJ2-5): EAGVTQFPSHSVIEKGQTVTLRCDPISGHDNLYWYRRVMGKEIKFLLHFVKESKQDESGMPNNRFLAERTGGTYSTLKVQPAELEDSGVYFCASSRRGGPRSETQYFGPGTRLLVL.

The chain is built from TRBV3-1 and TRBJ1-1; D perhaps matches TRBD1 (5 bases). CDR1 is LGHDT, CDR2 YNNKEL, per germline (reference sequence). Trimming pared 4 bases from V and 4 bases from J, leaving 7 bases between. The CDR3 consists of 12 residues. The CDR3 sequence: CASSRTPTEAFF. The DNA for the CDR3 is TGTGCCAGCAGCCGGACACCCACTGAAGCTTTCTTT.

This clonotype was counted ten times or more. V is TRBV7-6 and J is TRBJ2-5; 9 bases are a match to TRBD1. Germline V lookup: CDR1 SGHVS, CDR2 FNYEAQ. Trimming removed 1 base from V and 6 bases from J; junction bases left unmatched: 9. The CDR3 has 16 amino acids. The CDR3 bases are TGTGCCAGCAGCTTAGGTCCGGGACAGGGTATACAGACCCAGTACTTC. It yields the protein CASSLGPGQGIQTQYF. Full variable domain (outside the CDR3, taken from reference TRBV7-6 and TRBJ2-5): GAGVSQSPRYKVTKRGQDVALRCDPISGHVSLYWYRQALGQGPEFLTYFNYEAQQDKSGLPNDRFSAERPEGSISTLTIQRTEQRDSAMYRCASSLGPGQGIQTQYFGPGTRLLVL.

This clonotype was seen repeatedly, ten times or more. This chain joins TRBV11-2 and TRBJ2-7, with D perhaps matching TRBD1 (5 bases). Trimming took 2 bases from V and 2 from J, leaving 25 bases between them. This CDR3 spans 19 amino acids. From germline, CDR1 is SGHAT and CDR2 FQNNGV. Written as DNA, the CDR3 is TGTGCCAGCAGCTTATATACACGGCAGGGCAATTCGTTACCCTACGAGCAGTACTTC. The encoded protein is CASSLYTRQGNSLPYEQYF. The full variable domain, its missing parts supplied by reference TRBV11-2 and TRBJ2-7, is EAGVAQSPRYKIIEKRQSVAFWCNPISGHATLYWYQQILGQGPKLLIQFQNNGVVDDSQLPKDRFSAERLKGVDSTLKIQPAKLEDSAVYLCASSLYTRQGNSLPYEQYFGPGTRLTVT.

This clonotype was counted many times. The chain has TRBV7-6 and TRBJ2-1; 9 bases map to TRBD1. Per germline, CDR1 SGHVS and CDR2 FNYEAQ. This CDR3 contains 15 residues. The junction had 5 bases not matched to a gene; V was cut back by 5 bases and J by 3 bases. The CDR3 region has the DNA TGTGCCAGCAGCCCAGGACAGGGGCGCTACAATGAGCAGTTCTTC. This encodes CASSPGQGRYNEQFF. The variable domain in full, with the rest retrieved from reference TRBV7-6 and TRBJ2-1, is GAGVSQSPRYKVTKRGQDVALRCDPISGHVSLYWYRQALGQGPEFLTYFNYEAQQDKSGLPNDRFSAERPEGSISTLTIQRTEQRDSAMYRCASSPGQGRYNEQFFGPGTRLTVL.

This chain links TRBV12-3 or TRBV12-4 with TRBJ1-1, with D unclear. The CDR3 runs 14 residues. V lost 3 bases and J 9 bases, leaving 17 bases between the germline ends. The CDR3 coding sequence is TGTGCCAGCAGTTTTGAGAACACCAGACTCCAAGCTTTCTTT. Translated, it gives CASSFENTRLQAFF.

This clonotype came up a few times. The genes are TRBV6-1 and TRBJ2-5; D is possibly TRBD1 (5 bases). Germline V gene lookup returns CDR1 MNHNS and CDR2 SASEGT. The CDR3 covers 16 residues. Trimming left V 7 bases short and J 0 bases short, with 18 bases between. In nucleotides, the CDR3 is TGTGCCAGCACACCTACAGGACACCCTTACCAAGAGACCCAGTACTTC. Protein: CASTPTGHPYQETQYF.

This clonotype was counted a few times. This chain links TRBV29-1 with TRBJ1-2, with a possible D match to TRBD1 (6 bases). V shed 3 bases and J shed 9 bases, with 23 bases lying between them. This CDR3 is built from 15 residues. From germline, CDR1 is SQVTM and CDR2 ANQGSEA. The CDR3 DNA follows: TGCAGCGTTGACGCGCTTGGGCAGGGGAGAATTAGCTACACCTTC. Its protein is CSVDALGQGRISYTF.

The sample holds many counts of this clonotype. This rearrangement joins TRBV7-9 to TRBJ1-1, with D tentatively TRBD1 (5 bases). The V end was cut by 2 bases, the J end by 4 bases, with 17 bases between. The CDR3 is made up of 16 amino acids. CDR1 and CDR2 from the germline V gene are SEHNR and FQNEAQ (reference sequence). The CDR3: CASSLLPGMGTTEAFF. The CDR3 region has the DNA TGTGCCAGCAGCTTATTACCAGGAATGGGGACCACTGAAGCTTTCTTT.

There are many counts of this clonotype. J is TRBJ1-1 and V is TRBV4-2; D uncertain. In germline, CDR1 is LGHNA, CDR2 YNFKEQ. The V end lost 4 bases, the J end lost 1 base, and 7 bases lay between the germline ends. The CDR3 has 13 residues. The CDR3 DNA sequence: TGTGCCAGCAGCCCACGACAGAACACTGAAGCTTTCTTT. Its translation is CASSPRQNTEAFF.

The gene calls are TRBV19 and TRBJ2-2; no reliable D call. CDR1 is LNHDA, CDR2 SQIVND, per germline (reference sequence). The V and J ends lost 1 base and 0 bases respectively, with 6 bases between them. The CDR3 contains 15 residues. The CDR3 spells CASSIGGANTGELFF. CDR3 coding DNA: TGTGCCAGTAGTATAGGAGGTGCGAACACCGGGGAGCTGTTTTTT.

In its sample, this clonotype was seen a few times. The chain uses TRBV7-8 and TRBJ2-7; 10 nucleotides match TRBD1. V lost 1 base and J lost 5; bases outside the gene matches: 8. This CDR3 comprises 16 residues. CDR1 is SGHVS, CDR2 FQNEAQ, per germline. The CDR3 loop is CASSLDLGQGSHEQYF. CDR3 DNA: TGTGCCAGCAGCTTAGATTTGGGACAGGGGTCCCACGAGCAGTACTTC.